A single sample is the source of the 11 T cell receptor beta chains below, sequenced in a study of cytomegalovirus exposure and HLA in healthy donors (TCRdb year 2017). Library prep was done by the immunoSEQ multiplex PCR assay. The multiplex PCR relied on a mix of 60 forward primers for TCR Vbeta segments and 13 reverse primers for TCR Jbeta segments. TCRdb carries this immuneACCESS record with in-frame sequences only. Its versions omit some clonotypes, under half of them owing to an unresolved V gene in the studies checked, with the rest unexplained. The sample yields about 200,000 clones; approximately 80% were counted once. The top ten clonotypes cover about 1.8% of the sample. Sequenced material: PBMCs. The receptor set was obtained from a woman in her late teens or twenties in good health and CMV-seronegative.

The V gene is TRBV19, the J gene TRBJ1-1, with D unresolved. V was clipped by 6 bases and J by 4 bases, with 12 bases between them. CDR1 and CDR2 from the germline V gene are LNHDA and SQIVND (reference sequence). CDR3 size: 13 residues. The CDR3 nucleotides read TGTGCCAGTAGCCGCGGGCGTGGCACTGAAGCTTTCTTT. It is translated as CASSRGRGTEAFF. Complete variable domain (other parts from reference TRBV19 and TRBJ1-1): DGGITQSPKYLFRKEGQNVTLSCEQNLNHDAMYWYRQDPGQGLRLIYYSQIVNDFQKGDIAEGYSVSREKKESFPLTVTSAQKNPTAFYLCASSRGRGTEAFFGQGTRLTVV.

The chain links TRBV4-3 to TRBJ2-3; 10 bases are shared with TRBD2. Germline V gene sequence: CDR1 LGHNA, CDR2 YSLEER. The CDR3 sequence is 15 residues long. The V segment lost 0 bases and the J segment 5 bases; nucleotides outside the gene matches: 2. CDR3: CASSQEASGRDTQYF. The CDR3 coding sequence is TGCGCCAGCAGCCAAGAAGCTAGCGGGAGAGATACGCAGTATTTT.

The CDR3 DNA sequence: TGTGCCATCAGTGCCAGCGGGAGGATGAACACCGGGGAGCTGTTTTTT. Protein sequence: CAISASGRMNTGELFF. The genes are TRBV10-3 and TRBJ2-2, with 9 nucleotides matching TRBD2. CDR1 and CDR2 (germline): ENHRY, SYGVKD. V trimming: 4 bases; J trimming: 1 base; junction bases outside the gene matches: 4. The CDR3 sequence is 16 residues long.

The table lists this clone with a few counts. The CDR3 bases are TGTGCCAGCAGCCAGGGGGAGACGACTGGGGCCCAGTACTTC. It is translated as CASSQGETTGAQYF. The chain combines TRBV7-2 with TRBJ2-5; 7 nucleotides agree with TRBD1. This CDR3 has 14 amino acids. The germline gives CDR1 SGHTA, CDR2 FQGNSA. Trimming took 5 bases from V and 9 from J; bases not matched to a gene: 12. Together with reference TRBV7-2 and TRBJ2-5, the CDR3 gives the full variable domain: GAGVSQSPSNKVTEKGKDVELRCDPISGHTALYWYRQSLGQGLEFLIYFQGNSAPDKSGLPSDRFSAERTGGSVSTLTIQRTQQEDSAVYLCASSQGETTGAQYFGPGTRLLVL.

The rearrangement uses TRBV11-2 and TRBJ2-6; possible D gene TRBD2, 5 bases. Germline V gene data show CDR1 as SGHAT and CDR2 as FQNNGV. This CDR3 contains 17 residues. The ends were cut back, 1 base at V and 0 bases at J, with 10 bases in the middle. CDR3 protein: CASSLGRIASGANVLTF. CDR3 DNA: TGTGCCAGCAGCTTAGGGAGGATCGCCTCTGGGGCCAACGTCCTGACTTTC.

The V call is TRBV4-1, the J call TRBJ2-3, with D unresolved. The germline V gene has CDR1 MGHRA and CDR2 YSYEKL. The CDR3 length is 16 residues. V was trimmed by 0 bases and J by 2 bases, leaving 12 bases between them. As DNA, the CDR3 is TGCGCCAGCAGCCAAGAGAGCGCCTTTAACACAGATACGCAGTATTTT. Its translation: CASSQESAFNTDTQYF.

The chain couples TRBV30 to TRBJ2-7; 11 positions agree with TRBD1. CDR1 and CDR2 from the germline V gene are GTSNPN and SVGIG (reference sequence). CDR3 length: 11 residues. The CDR3 spells CASDRGLGQYF. Here the CDR3 DNA reads TGTGCTTCGGACAGGGGGCTAGGGCAGTACTTC.

The rearrangement links TRBV7-2 to TRBJ1-2, with TRBD1 as a possible D gene (6 bases). The CDR3 extends over 13 amino acids. CDR1 and CDR2 from the germline V gene are SGHTA and FQGNSA. V lost 5 bases, J lost 5 bases, and 12 bases lay in between. Here the CDR3 reads CASSPQGTYGYTF. Written as DNA, the CDR3 is TGTGCCAGCAGCCCACAGGGAACGTATGGCTACACCTTC.

V gene TRBV11-2 combines with J gene TRBJ2-3; TRBD2 is a possible D gene (5 bases). Trimming left V 5 bases short and J 0 bases short, with 21 bases between. Germline V lookup: CDR1 SGHAT, CDR2 FQNNGV. The CDR3 loop spans 18 amino acids. CDR3 sequence (DNA): TGTGCCAGCAGCACCGACCTCGCCCCTAGCCGTAGCACAGATACGCAGTATTTT. As protein: CASSTDLAPSRSTDTQYF. Full variable domain (remainder filled in from reference TRBV11-2 and TRBJ2-3): EAGVAQSPRYKIIEKRQSVAFWCNPISGHATLYWYQQILGQGPKLLIQFQNNGVVDDSQLPKDRFSAERLKGVDSTLKIQPAKLEDSAVYLCASSTDLAPSRSTDTQYFGPGTRLTVL.

The rearrangement links TRBV19 to TRBJ2-5; TRBD2 matches at 7 bases. The germline V gene encodes CDR1 LNHDA and CDR2 SQIVND (reference sequence). V gave up 3 bases and J gave up 4 bases; unmatched junction bases: 8. The CDR3 sequence is 15 residues long. This chain's CDR3 is CASSIGGRVAETQYF. As DNA, the CDR3 is TGTGCCAGTAGTATCGGGGGGAGGGTAGCAGAGACCCAGTACTTC.

This rearrangement joins TRBV25-1 to TRBJ1-1; 12 nucleotides line up with TRBD1. The CDR3 spans 18 residues. CDR1 MGHDK and CDR2 SYGVNS come from the germline V gene. J lost 1 base, V lost 3 bases, and 9 bases had no gene match. CDR3 in amino acids: CASSDPGQGAYGNTEAFF. The CDR3 bases are TGTGCCAGCAGTGATCCGGGACAGGGGGCTTACGGGAACACTGAAGCTTTCTTT.